This TCR beta chain was observed in a study of blood T cell repertoires in COVID-19. Produced via immunoSEQ multiplex PCR; TCRdb's table is partial and in-frame only. The table has around 130,000 clones, 82% seen once. This CDR3 has 15 amino acids. V was shortened by 4 bases and J by 4 bases, with 17 bases between the two germline ends. CDR1 is SGHNT, CDR2 YYREEE, per germline (reference sequence). This sequence joins TRBV5-4 and TRBJ2-5; D remains ambiguous. Sequenced sample: peripheral blood. The clonotype originates from a woman between 70 and 85 years old with acute or convalescent COVID-19. CDR3 sequence reads: CASSLRGQDGETQYF. The DNA of the CDR3 is TGTGCCAGCAGCCTCCGTGGGCAGGATGGAGAGACCCAGTACTTC.